The clone carrying this TCR beta chain appeared many times. The target antigen is unknown. The sample is drawn from a study of beta chain features in type 1 diabetes. Study observations and caveats: Patients and controls would share equally any PCR tilt toward shorter templates. Any HLA type influence on TCRB rearrangement was left unresolved here. The study found moderately but significantly shorter TCRB CDR3s in all four CD4+ subsets of Type 1 diabetes patients.

The investigators reverse transcribed all of the isolated RNA, so they sequenced expressed TCRB transcripts. Measured with immunoSEQ multiplex PCR; TCRdb has only the in-frame clones, and not every one. The sample carries about 370,000 clones, 8.5% to 10% recorded once. The receptor's source is a man under 40 with type 1 diabetes. Sequencing was carried out using central memory CD4+ T cells from blood.

The CDR3 reads CASSLQLAGGPDTQYF. The DNA of the CDR3 is TGTGCCAGTTCCCTCCAACTAGCGGGAGGGCCAGATACGCAGTATTTT. V gene TRBV19 combines with J gene TRBJ2-3; 13 bases map to TRBD2. Germline CDR1 reads LNHDA; CDR2 reads SQIVND (reference sequence). This CDR3 has 16 residues. Germline trimming cut 8 bases from V and 4 bases from J; bases unmatched to any gene: 9.